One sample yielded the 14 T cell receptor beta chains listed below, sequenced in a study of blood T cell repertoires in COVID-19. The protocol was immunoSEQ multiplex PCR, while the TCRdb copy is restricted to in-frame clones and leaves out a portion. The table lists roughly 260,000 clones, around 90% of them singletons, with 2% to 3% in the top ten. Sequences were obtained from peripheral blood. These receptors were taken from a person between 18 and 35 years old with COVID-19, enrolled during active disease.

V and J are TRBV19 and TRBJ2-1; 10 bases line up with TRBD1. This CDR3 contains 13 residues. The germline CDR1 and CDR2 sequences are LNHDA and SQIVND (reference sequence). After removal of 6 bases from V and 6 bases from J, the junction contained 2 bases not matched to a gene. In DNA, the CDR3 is TGTGCCAGTAGGCGGACAGGGGGCAATGAGCAGTTCTTC. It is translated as CASRRTGGNEQFF.

The CDR3 spells CASSVVSGPNTGELFF. The CDR3 DNA sequence: TGTGCCAGCAGCGTAGTTAGCGGGCCGAACACCGGGGAGCTGTTTTTT. J is TRBJ2-2 and V is TRBV9; 7 positions match TRBD2. V lost 0 bases, J lost 0 bases, and 2 bases stayed unmatched. CDR1 is SGDLS and CDR2 is YYNGEE in the germline V gene. The CDR3 totals 16 residues.

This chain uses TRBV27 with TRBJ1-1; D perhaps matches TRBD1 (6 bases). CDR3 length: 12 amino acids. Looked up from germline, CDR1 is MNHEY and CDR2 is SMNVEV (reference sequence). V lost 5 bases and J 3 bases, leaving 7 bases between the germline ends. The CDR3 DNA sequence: TGTGCCAGCAGTCCAGGGGACACTGAAGCTTTCTTT. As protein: CASSPGDTEAFF.

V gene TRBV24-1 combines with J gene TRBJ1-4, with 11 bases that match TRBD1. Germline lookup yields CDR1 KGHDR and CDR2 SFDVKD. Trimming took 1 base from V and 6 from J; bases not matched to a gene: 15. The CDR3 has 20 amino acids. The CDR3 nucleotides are TGTGCCACCAGTGATTTTCCTAAAACCGGGACAGGGGGGTCCGATGAAAAACTGTTTTTT. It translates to CATSDFPKTGTGGSDEKLFF.

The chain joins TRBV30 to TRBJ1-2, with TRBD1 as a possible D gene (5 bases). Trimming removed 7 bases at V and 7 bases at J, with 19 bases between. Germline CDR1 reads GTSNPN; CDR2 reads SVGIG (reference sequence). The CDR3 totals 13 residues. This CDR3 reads CALGTLISGGYTF. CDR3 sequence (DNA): TGTGCCTTAGGGACTCTCATATCGGGTGGCTACACCTTC.

As DNA, the CDR3 is TGTGCCAGCAGTGGGGGACTAGCGGGATGGACAGATACGCAGTATTTT. Its protein product is CASSGGLAGWTDTQYF. J is TRBJ2-3 and V is TRBV6-1; 13 nucleotides match TRBD2. The V gene end was trimmed by 4 bases and the J gene end by 3 bases; junction bases not matched to a gene: 4. The CDR3 runs 16 residues. Germline V lookup: CDR1 MNHNS, CDR2 SASEGT.

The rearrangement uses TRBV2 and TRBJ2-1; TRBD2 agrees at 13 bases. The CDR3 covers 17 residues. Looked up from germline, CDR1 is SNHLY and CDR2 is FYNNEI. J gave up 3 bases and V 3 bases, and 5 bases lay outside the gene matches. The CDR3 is CASSDGLAGVNYNEQFF. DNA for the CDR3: TGTGCCAGCAGTGACGGACTAGCGGGAGTTAACTACAATGAGCAGTTCTTC.

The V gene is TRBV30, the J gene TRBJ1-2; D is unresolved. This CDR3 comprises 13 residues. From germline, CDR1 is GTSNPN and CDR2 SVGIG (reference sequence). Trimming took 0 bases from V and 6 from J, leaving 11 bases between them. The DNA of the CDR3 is TGTGCCTGGAGTGTACTGGAGGGTAATGGCTACACCTTC. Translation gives CAWSVLEGNGYTF.

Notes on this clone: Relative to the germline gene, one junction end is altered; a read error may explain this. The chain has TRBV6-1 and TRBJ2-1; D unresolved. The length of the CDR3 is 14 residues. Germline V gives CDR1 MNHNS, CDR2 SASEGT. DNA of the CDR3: TGTGCCAGCAGCGAAGGGTTTACTTACAATGAGCAGTTCTTC. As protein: CASSEGFTYNEQFF.

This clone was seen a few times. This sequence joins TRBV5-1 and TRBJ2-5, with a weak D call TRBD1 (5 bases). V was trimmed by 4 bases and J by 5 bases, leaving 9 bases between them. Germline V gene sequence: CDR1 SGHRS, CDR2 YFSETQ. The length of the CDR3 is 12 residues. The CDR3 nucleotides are TGCGCCAGCAGCCCCCCAGGGGAGACCCAGTACTTC. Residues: CASSPPGETQYF.

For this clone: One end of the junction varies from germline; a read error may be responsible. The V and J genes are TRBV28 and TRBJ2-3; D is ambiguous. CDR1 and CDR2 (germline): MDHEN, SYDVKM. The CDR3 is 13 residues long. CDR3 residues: CASSLLSTDTRYF. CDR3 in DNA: TGTGCCAGCAGTTTACTGAGCACAGATACGCGGTATTTT.

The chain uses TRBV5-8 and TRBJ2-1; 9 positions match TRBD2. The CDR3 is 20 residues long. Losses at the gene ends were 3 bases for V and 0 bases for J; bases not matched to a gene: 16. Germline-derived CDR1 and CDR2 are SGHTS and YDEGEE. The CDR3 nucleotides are TGTGCCAGCAGCTCAACCGGGACTAGCTTCATCCAGAGCTCCTACAATGAGCAGTTCTTC. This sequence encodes CASSSTGTSFIQSSYNEQFF.

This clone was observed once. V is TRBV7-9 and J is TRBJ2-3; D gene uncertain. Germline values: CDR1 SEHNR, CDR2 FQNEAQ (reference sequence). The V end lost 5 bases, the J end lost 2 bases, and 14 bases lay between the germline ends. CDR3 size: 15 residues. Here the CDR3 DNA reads TGTGCCAGCAGCCACAGACATATCCTCACAGATACGCAGTATTTT. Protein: CASSHRHILTDTQYF. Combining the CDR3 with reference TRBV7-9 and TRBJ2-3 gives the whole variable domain DTGVSQNPRHKITKRGQNVTFRCDPISEHNRLYWYRQTLGQGPEFLTYFQNEAQLEKSRLLSDRFSAERPKGSFSTLEIQRTEQGDSAMYLCASSHRHILTDTQYFGPGTRLTVL.

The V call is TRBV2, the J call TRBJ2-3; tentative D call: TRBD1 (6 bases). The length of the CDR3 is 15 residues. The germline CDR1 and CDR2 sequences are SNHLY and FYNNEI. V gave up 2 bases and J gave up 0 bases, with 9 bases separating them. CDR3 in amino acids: CASSEQGTSTDTQYF. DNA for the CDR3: TGTGCCAGCAGTGAACAGGGGACGAGCACAGATACGCAGTATTTT.